The 23 T cell receptor beta chains reported below all come from one sample, sequenced in a study of PD-1 blockade in classical Hodgkin lymphoma. Time point denoted: cycle 4 day 1 (C4D1), after 5 to 7 weeks of nivolumab. Brentuximab vedotin exposure varied among the patients, all of whom had relapsed after autologous stem cell transplantation. Data came from immunoSEQ multiplex PCR; TCRdb stores just in-frame clones and leaves some out. The sample contains 30,000 or so clones, about 82% of which appear only once. The material was peripheral blood mononuclear cells (PBMCs), obtained before the fourth cycle of nivolumab. These TCRs come from a human donor with classical Hodgkin lymphoma.

The V gene is TRBV27, the J gene TRBJ2-1; 7 bases map to TRBD1. The germline V gene encodes CDR1 MNHEY and CDR2 SMNVEV (reference sequence). The CDR3 consists of 15 residues. V shed 3 bases, J shed 4 bases, and the junction held 6 bases outside the gene matches. In DNA, the CDR3 is TGTGCCAGCAGTTTCAGGGGGATCTCTTACAATGAGCAGTTCTTC. Protein: CASSFRGISYNEQFF.

The CDR3 reads CSVEDRPTSGSPGANVLTF. The CDR3 DNA follows: TGCAGCGTTGAAGATAGACCGACTAGCGGGAGTCCTGGGGCCAACGTCCTGACTTTC. This chain connects TRBV29-1 to TRBJ2-6; 12 bases map to TRBD2. This CDR3 has 19 residues. After removal of 0 bases from V and 2 bases from J, the junction contained 8 bases not matched to a gene. Germline V gene lookup returns CDR1 SQVTM and CDR2 ANQGSEA.

The CDR3 loop is CAISDPGQDGNYGYTF. Here the CDR3 DNA reads TGTGCCATCAGTGATCCCGGACAGGACGGAAACTATGGCTACACCTTC. The chain employs TRBV10-3 and TRBJ1-2, with 7 positions matching TRBD1. Germline trimming cut 3 bases from V and 2 bases from J; bases unmatched to any gene: 9. The CDR3 totals 16 residues. Germline loops: CDR1 ENHRY, CDR2 SYGVKD.

This clone was seen only a few times. Other DNA sequences within the sample encode an identical CDR3. The chain couples TRBV18 to TRBJ1-3, with TRBD1 as a possible D gene (6 bases). Trimming pared 3 bases from V and 0 bases from J, leaving 15 bases between. There are 17 residues in the CDR3. Germline V gives CDR1 KGHSH, CDR2 LQKENI. The DNA of the CDR3 is TGTGCCAGCTCACCCACTCCGGGACACAACTCTGGAAACACCATATATTTT. It codes for CASSPTPGHNSGNTIYF.

The chain combines TRBV6-6 with TRBJ2-7, with 11 bases fitting TRBD2. Germline V CDR1 and CDR2: MNHNY, SVGAGI (reference sequence). J lost 1 base, V lost 7 bases, and 9 bases had no gene match. This CDR3 region has 16 residues. For the CDR3, the DNA is TGTGCCAGCACCACCCATGCTAGCGGGAGGTCCTACGAGCAGTACTTC. This encodes CASTTHASGRSYEQYF.

Judged by abundance, this clone is medium-sized. This chain uses TRBV4-1 with TRBJ2-5; TRBD2 agrees at 11 bases. CDR3 length: 16 amino acids. The V and J ends lost 0 bases and 4 bases, in that order; junction bases with no gene match: 4. Germline lookup yields CDR1 MGHRA and CDR2 YSYEKL. The CDR3 DNA follows: TGCGCCAGCAGCCAAGAATTAGCGGGAGGGCTAGAGACCCAGTACTTC. Its translation is CASSQELAGGLETQYF.

The chain uses TRBV6-5 and TRBJ2-7, with a tentative D call TRBD1 (6 bases). Trimming stripped 6 bases from V and 3 bases from J, with 18 bases between. Germline CDR1 MNHEY, CDR2 SVGAGI. The CDR3 covers 15 residues. This CDR3 reads CASSYPRGDSYEQYF. The CDR3, as DNA: TGTGCCAGCAGCTACCCCAGGGGCGATAGCTACGAGCAGTACTTC.

This chain connects TRBV28 to TRBJ1-5; D possibly corresponds to TRBD1 (6 bases). The length of the CDR3 is 18 residues. V was pared by 3 bases and J by 8 bases, with 26 bases between. Germline-derived CDR1 and CDR2 are MDHEN and SYDVKM. CDR3 nucleotides: TGTGCCAGCAGTTTTGGACCGGGGCGAAGGGGGTTGACGAAGCCCCAGCATTTT. Translated: CASSFGPGRRGLTKPQHF.

The chain has TRBV29-1 and TRBJ1-1; 10 nucleotides line up with TRBD1. Trimming at V came to 6 bases and at J to 0 bases, leaving 1 base not matched to a gene. The CDR3 spans 13 residues. From germline, CDR1 is SQVTM and CDR2 ANQGSEA. This CDR3 is CSVTGGLNTEAFF. The CDR3 nucleotides read TGCAGCGTGACAGGGGGCTTGAACACTGAAGCTTTCTTT.

The V gene is TRBV7-8, the J gene TRBJ2-3; TRBD2 might be the D (6 bases). There are 17 residues in the CDR3. V was shortened by 5 bases and J by 3 bases, with 21 bases between the two germline ends. The V gene's germline CDR1 is SGHVS and CDR2 FQNEAQ. The CDR3 region is CASSPKGGGFRTDTQYF. The DNA for the CDR3 is TGTGCCAGCAGCCCCAAGGGTGGAGGGTTTAGGACAGATACGCAGTATTTT. Using reference TRBV7-8 and TRBJ2-3 for the parts outside the CDR3, the full variable domain is GAGVSQSPRYKVAKRGQDVALRCDPISGHVSLFWYQQALGQGPEFLTYFQNEAQLDKSGLPSDRFFAERPEGSVSTLKIQRTQQEDSAVYLCASSPKGGGFRTDTQYFGPGTRLTVL.

The rearrangement joins TRBV9 to TRBJ2-7; 11 bases line up with TRBD2. This CDR3 has 17 amino acids. CDR1 is SGDLS, CDR2 YYNGEE, per germline. Trimming removed 3 bases from V and 5 bases from J; junction bases left unmatched: 13. CDR3 sequence: CASSATPTLAGGHEQYF. The CDR3 DNA is TGTGCCAGCAGCGCCACCCCGACCTTAGCGGGAGGGCACGAGCAGTACTTC.

The rearrangement links TRBV6-5 to TRBJ1-1; 7 bases match TRBD1. V trimming: 2 bases; J trimming: 1 base; junction bases outside the gene matches: 7. The germline CDR1 and CDR2 sequences are MNHEY and SVGAGI. The CDR3 sequence is 16 residues long. CDR3 sequence reads: CASSYRLQGSNTEAFF. The CDR3 nucleotides read TGTGCCAGCAGTTACCGTCTACAGGGGTCGAACACTGAAGCTTTCTTT.

V is TRBV6-1 and J is TRBJ1-6; D is undetermined. The germline V gene encodes CDR1 MNHNS and CDR2 SASEGT. The CDR3 loop spans 14 amino acids. The V end lost 4 bases, the J end lost 6 bases, and 10 bases lay between the germline ends. The CDR3 region is CASSGGYPNSPLHF. Written as DNA, the CDR3 is TGTGCCAGCAGTGGAGGGTACCCTAATTCACCCCTCCACTTT.

This clone was detected only once. The chain is built from TRBV15 and TRBJ2-5; D remains unclear. The V end was cut by 1 base, the J end by 1 base, with 10 bases between. Germline lookup yields CDR1 LNHNV and CDR2 YYDKDF (reference sequence). The CDR3 spans 15 residues. The chain's CDR3 is CATSRGSAAQETQYF. CDR3 nucleotide sequence: TGTGCCACCAGCAGAGGATCGGCAGCCCAAGAGACCCAGTACTTC.

The chain uses TRBV10-3 and TRBJ2-7, with a weak D call TRBD2 (7 bases). The CDR3 extends over 16 amino acids. Trimming took 8 bases from V and 0 from J, leaving 20 bases between them. Germline-derived CDR1 and CDR2 are ENHRY and SYGVKD. CDR3 nucleotides: TGTGCCATCGGAGTGGGAGGGGGGCGAAGCTCCTACGAGCAGTACTTC. This gives the protein CAIGVGGGRSSYEQYF.

The V gene is TRBV7-6, the J gene TRBJ2-7; D is possibly TRBD1 (6 bases). Deletions cut 5 bases from V and 6 bases from J, with 14 bases between. The CDR3 consists of 13 residues. Germline assignment: CDR1 SGHVS and CDR2 FNYEAQ. The CDR3 DNA follows: TGTGCCAGCAGCGGGGGCCCCGTTGGCGAGCAGTACTTC. The encoded protein is CASSGGPVGEQYF.

V is TRBV28 and J is TRBJ2-1; TRBD1 agrees at 7 bases. Per germline, CDR1 MDHEN and CDR2 SYDVKM. The CDR3 length is 19 residues. The trim removed 4 bases at V and 4 bases at J, leaving 19 bases unmatched. In nucleotides, the CDR3 is TGTGCCAGCAGTTCTATTTACCCGGACAGGCAGGGAGCGTACAATGAGCAGTTCTTC. Residues: CASSSIYPDRQGAYNEQFF.

There are a few counts of this clone. The CDR3: CASSVLGATGTGELFF. DNA of the CDR3: TGTGCCAGCAGTGTCCTGGGGGCGACGGGCACCGGGGAGCTGTTTTTT. The V and J genes are TRBV6-1 and TRBJ2-2; a weak D match, TRBD1 (6 bases). The V gene lost 4 bases and the J gene lost 4 bases, with 16 bases spanning the gap. The CDR3 loop spans 16 amino acids. Looked up from germline, CDR1 is MNHNS and CDR2 is SASEGT.

The rearrangement uses TRBV19 and TRBJ2-1; maybe TRBD2 (6 bases). Trimming took 2 bases from V and 6 from J, leaving 17 bases between them. The CDR3 sequence is 16 residues long. Germline CDR1 LNHDA, CDR2 SQIVND (reference sequence). CDR3 protein: CASSITGVQLFNEQFF. The CDR3 DNA is TGTGCCAGTAGTATAACGGGGGTTCAATTATTCAATGAGCAGTTCTTC.

This sequence joins TRBV28 and TRBJ2-5; TRBD2 matches at 7 bases. The CDR3 length is 13 residues. Germline V lookup: CDR1 MDHEN, CDR2 SYDVKM. Losses at the gene ends were 2 bases for V and 7 bases for J; bases not matched to a gene: 4. As DNA, the CDR3 is TGTGCCAGCAGTTTAGGCGGGGGTATGACCCAGTACTTC. As protein: CASSLGGGMTQYF.

The rearrangement links TRBV9 to TRBJ2-7; D is perhaps TRBD2 (5 bases). Trimming shortened V by 3 bases and J by 6 bases, and 10 bases separated the two germline ends. The CDR3 extends over 12 amino acids. The V gene's germline CDR1 is SGDLS and CDR2 YYNGEE. The CDR3 loop reads CASSGERSEQYF. DNA for the CDR3: TGTGCCAGCAGCGGGGAGCGCTCCGAGCAGTACTTC.

Only one count was recorded for this clone. The V call is TRBV15, the J call TRBJ1-2; possible D gene TRBD1, 5 bases. CDR1 and CDR2 (germline): LNHNV, YYDKDF (reference sequence). With 0 bases removed from V and 6 bases from J, the gap between germline ends came to 11 bases. The CDR3 has 14 amino acids. The chain's CDR3 is CATSRDGREDGYTF. CDR3 bases: TGTGCCACCAGCAGAGATGGCAGGGAAGATGGCTACACCTTC.

In its sample, this clone ranks as medium-sized. The chain carries TRBV6-5 and TRBJ1-5; perhaps TRBD1 as D (6 bases). The germline V and J ends were trimmed by 4 bases and 4 bases, with 11 bases remaining between them. The V gene's germline CDR1 is MNHEY and CDR2 SVGAGI. This CDR3 has 14 residues. CDR3 DNA: TGTGCCAGCAGTTCCGGACAGAAGAATCAGCCCCAGCATTTT. Its translation is CASSSGQKNQPQHF.